This T cell receptor (beta chain) was identified during a study of blood T cell repertoires in COVID-19. Study details: The study drew acute and convalescent COVID-19 samples from the United States, Italy and Spain. PBMCs, B-cell-depleted T cells, or T cells were the source of the cDNA or gDNA that made up the material.

The CDR3 has 12 residues. Between the trimmed V and J ends, which lost 1 base and 9 bases, there was a span of 13 bases. Germline CDR1 reads GTSNPN; CDR2 reads SVGIG (reference sequence). Original analysis: Reference gene primer amplification in the assay estimated nucleated cell counts. Produced via immunoSEQ multiplex PCR; TCRdb's table is partial and in-frame only. V and J calls and clone size come straight from that table; D and trimming were deduced from the DNA. The profile covers about 210,000 clones, with roughly 88% appearing a single time and around 1.5% taken by the ten largest. The V gene is TRBV30, the J gene TRBJ2-7; no clear D. The source is a young man with active or convalescent COVID-19. Input material: peripheral blood. CDR3 DNA: TGTGCCTGGAGTGGGGTCGAGACTGTGCAGTACTTC. Translating it yields CAWSGVETVQYF.